This T cell receptor beta chain is from a study of T cell repertoires in cytomegalovirus infection. Study results and caveats: Accumulated public TCR beta family frequency recognized individuals carrying CMV together with the relevant HLA. CMV-specific TCR beta clonotypes restricted by HLA-C dominated the ex vivo response.

Many counts were recorded for this clonotype. The antigen remains undetermined. Using its own MiXCR run on the reads, TCRdb lists one record per CDR3 protein. The sample has roughly 700,000 distinct CDR3 sequences, approximately 33% seen once. V gave up 3 bases and J gave up 0 bases; unmatched junction bases: 4. Germline assignment: CDR1 SGHTA and CDR2 FQGNSA. This CDR3 contains 17 residues. This sample comprised cultured PBMCs, obtained from culture after CMV antigen stimulation. The chain combines TRBV7-2 with TRBJ2-1; 11 bases match TRBD2. The receptor comes from a human donor in good health (CMV status not recorded). Some clones in this sample may be carry-over from other donors' samples. This chain's CDR3 is CASSFSGGDFSYNEQFF. The DNA of the CDR3 is TGTGCCAGCAGCTTTAGCGGGGGGGACTTCTCCTACAATGAGCAGTTCTTC.